Shown below are 21 T cell receptor beta chains from a single sample sequenced in a study of stem cell transplantation in POMP-related autoinflammatory disease. Generated by immunoSEQ multiplex PCR, the TCRdb table keeps only in-frame clones and is missing some. There are more than 25,000 clones in the sample; 80% to 90% occur only once, and approximately 0.72% lies in the top ten. Sequenced material: CD4+ T cells from PBMCs, taken before stem cell transplantation. The receptors were gathered from a human donor with POMP-related autoinflammation and immune dysregulation (PRAID).

The CDR3 region is CASSLVGVGDQETQYF. CDR3 sequence (DNA): TGCGCCAGCAGCTTGGTGGGAGTGGGGGACCAAGAGACCCAGTACTTC. This sequence joins TRBV5-1 and TRBJ2-5; D is perhaps TRBD1 or TRBD2 (5 bases each). CDR1 is SGHRS, CDR2 YFSETQ, per germline. This CDR3 is 16 amino acids long. Trimming removed 0 bases from V and 0 bases from J, with 12 bases in between.

This rearrangement joins TRBV28 to TRBJ2-3; no firm D call. CDR3 length: 15 amino acids. Germline V CDR1 and CDR2: MDHEN, SYDVKM. Between the trimmed V and J ends, which lost 5 bases and 8 bases, there was a span of 20 bases. CDR3 in amino acids: CASSPKGQWVGTQYF. The CDR3 DNA reads TGTGCCAGCAGTCCCAAAGGGCAGTGGGTGGGTACGCAGTATTTT.

V is TRBV28 and J is TRBJ2-3; 7 nucleotides agree with TRBD1. The germline gives CDR1 MDHEN, CDR2 SYDVKM. V lost 6 bases, J lost 0 bases, and 21 bases stayed unmatched. CDR3 size: 20 residues. CDR3 residues: CASRRQPRLGGHQSTDTQYF. As DNA, the CDR3 is TGTGCCAGCAGGCGCCAACCACGATTAGGGGGCCACCAGAGCACAGATACGCAGTATTTT.

The rearrangement uses TRBV25-1 and TRBJ2-7; no clear D. V was cut by 4 bases and J by 1 base, with 2 bases left in between. Germline CDR1 MGHDK, CDR2 SYGVNS. The CDR3 length is 11 residues. The CDR3 is CASSASYEQYF. CDR3 bases: TGTGCCAGCAGTGCTTCCTACGAGCAGTACTTC.

The CDR3 sequence: CASSTQTGGGNQPQHF. The CDR3 coding sequence is TGTGCCAGCAGCACCCAGACAGGGGGAGGCAATCAGCCCCAGCATTTT. The V call is TRBV5-4, the J call TRBJ1-5, with TRBD1 matching over 9 bases. This CDR3 has 16 residues. The J segment lost 2 bases and the V segment lost 4 bases, leaving 7 bases of the junction unmatched. Germline CDR1 and CDR2: SGHNT and YYREEE (reference sequence).

J is TRBJ1-5 and V is TRBV6-4, with D tentatively TRBD1 (6 bases). Per germline, CDR1 MRHNA and CDR2 SNTAGT. Trimming removed 5 bases at V and 1 base at J, with 18 bases between. The CDR3 extends over 17 amino acids. The CDR3 region has the DNA TGTGCCAGCAGTCAGTCCCCTTGGGGGGCCAGCAATCAGCCCCAGCATTTT. The encoded protein is CASSQSPWGASNQPQHF.

V usage is TRBV19 and J usage is TRBJ2-7, with D unclear. Germline assignment: CDR1 LNHDA and CDR2 SQIVND (reference sequence). Trimming cost V 4 bases and J 4 bases, with 14 bases left between them. This CDR3 has 14 amino acids. The chain's CDR3 is CASSSTAPVYEQYF. DNA for the CDR3: TGTGCCAGTAGTAGTACGGCCCCCGTGTACGAGCAGTACTTC.

The rearrangement joins TRBV21-1 to TRBJ2-1; TRBD2, as called in the table, went unchecked against the DNA. TRBV21-1 is assigned pseudogene status. This CDR3 comprises 18 residues. DNA for the CDR3: TGTGCCAGCAGCAAATGTAAAACCGGGACTCCGCCTGGCAATGAGCAGTTCTTC. Its translation: CASSKCKTGTPPGNEQFF.

The CDR3 DNA follows: TGTGCCAGCAGCAAAGCGGGGCGACAGCCCACGGACTATGGCTACACCTTC. Residues: CASSKAGRQPTDYGYTF. The genes are TRBV21-1 and TRBJ1-2; TRBD1, as called in the table, went unchecked against the DNA. TRBV21-1 is listed as a pseudogene. The CDR3 runs to 17 residues.

The chain links TRBV10-3 to TRBJ1-5; TRBD1 is a possible D gene (5 bases). The germline V gene has CDR1 ENHRY and CDR2 SYGVKD. The CDR3 has 14 residues. Trimming cost V 0 bases and J 2 bases, with 5 bases left between them. The CDR3 loop is CAISESGGNQPQHF. CDR3 sequence (DNA): TGTGCCATCAGTGAGTCAGGGGGCAATCAGCCCCAGCATTTT.

This clone was seen a few times. The chain recombines TRBV19 with TRBJ1-5; no clear D. V dropped 1 base and J dropped 3 bases, with 13 bases sitting between them. Germline V gives CDR1 LNHDA, CDR2 SQIVND (reference sequence). The CDR3 is made up of 16 amino acids. The CDR3 DNA sequence: TGTGCCAGTAGTATAGCCGAAGCAGGATCCAATCAGCCCCAGCATTTT. This gives the protein CASSIAEAGSNQPQHF.

The CDR3 spells CASSYRVWTEAFF. Here the CDR3 DNA reads TGTGCCAGCAGTTACAGGGTTTGGACTGAAGCTTTCTTT. This rearrangement joins TRBV6-5 to TRBJ1-1; D is uncertain. Trimming stripped 2 bases from V and 5 bases from J, with 9 bases between. This CDR3 has 13 residues. The germline gives CDR1 MNHEY, CDR2 SVGAGI.

This chain connects TRBV7-9 to TRBJ1-4; D may be TRBD1 (6 bases). The CDR3 sequence is 14 residues long. Per the germline V gene, CDR1 is SEHNR and CDR2 is FQNEAQ (reference sequence). V lost 4 bases and J lost 10, with 16 bases in between. CDR3 sequence: CASSSRVAQGKLFF. In DNA form, the CDR3 reads TGTGCCAGCAGCTCAAGGGTGGCACAGGGAAAACTGTTTTTT.

The chain has TRBV6-1 and TRBJ2-5; TRBD2 matches 7 bases. The ends lost 3 bases at V and 5 bases at J; junction bases unmatched: 6. Per the germline V gene, CDR1 is MNHNS and CDR2 is SASEGT. The CDR3 has 14 residues. In DNA, the CDR3 is TGTGCCAGCAGTGAGGGGGGGGTAATTGAGACCCAGTACTTC. Residues: CASSEGGVIETQYF.

The V and J genes are TRBV5-1 and TRBJ2-3; TRBD1 is a possible D gene (5 bases). The CDR3 contains 15 residues. CDR1 and CDR2 (germline): SGHRS, YFSETQ. Trimming cost V 0 bases and J 1 base, with 9 bases left between them. The CDR3 DNA sequence: TGCGCCAGCAGCTTGGCAGGGTCCGGCACAGATACGCAGTATTTT. Translation: CASSLAGSGTDTQYF.

This clone was recorded only once. The chain links TRBV2 to TRBJ1-4, with D possibly being TRBD1 (6 bases). V lost 7 bases to trimming and J lost 8 bases, with 14 bases between them. Germline values: CDR1 SNHLY, CDR2 FYNNEI. The CDR3 totals 13 residues. This chain's CDR3 is CASTIGGGEKLFF. The CDR3 bases are TGTGCCAGCACTATAGGGGGGGGCGAAAAACTGTTTTTT.

CDR3 sequence reads: CASSEIGGSQPQHF. CDR3 nucleotide sequence: TGTGCCAGCAGTGAAATAGGGGGTAGTCAGCCCCAGCATTTT. The V and J genes are TRBV25-1 and TRBJ1-5; maybe TRBD1 (6 bases). Germline lookup yields CDR1 MGHDK and CDR2 SYGVNS. V lost 2 bases and J lost 6, with 11 bases in between. This CDR3 has 14 amino acids.

The rearrangement uses TRBV9 and TRBJ2-2; TRBD1 might be the D (5 bases). The V end was cut by 0 bases, the J end by 0 bases, with 15 bases between. The CDR3 totals 18 residues. Germline CDR1 reads SGDLS; CDR2 reads YYNGEE. The CDR3 is CASSVVGIGHTNTGELFF. DNA of the CDR3: TGTGCCAGCAGCGTAGTTGGGATCGGACACACGAACACCGGGGAGCTGTTTTTT.

The V and J genes are TRBV7-9 and TRBJ2-7, with 8 positions matching TRBD1. After removal of 4 bases from V and 2 bases from J, the junction contained 1 base not matched to a gene. The CDR3 is 13 residues long. CDR1 and CDR2 (germline): SEHNR, FQNEAQ (reference sequence). CDR3 DNA sequence: TGTGCCAGCAGCTCGACAGGGGCCTACGAGCAGTACTTC. Its translation is CASSSTGAYEQYF.

The chain combines TRBV11-2 with TRBJ1-6, with D possibly being TRBD1 (6 bases). Germline V gene data show CDR1 as SGHAT and CDR2 as FQNNGV. Trimming shortened V by 5 bases and J by 6 bases, and 17 bases separated the two germline ends. There are 16 residues in the CDR3. Here the CDR3 DNA reads TGTGCCAGCAGCCCCGCGGGGGGGCGCGGTAATTCACCCCTCCACTTT. Translation: CASSPAGGRGNSPLHF.

The chain has TRBV7-9 and TRBJ1-3; D call uncertain. This CDR3 has 13 amino acids. Germline CDR1 is SEHNR and CDR2 is FQNEAQ (reference sequence). Trimming left V 10 bases short and J 4 bases short, with 14 bases between. The CDR3 here is CAINARRGNTIYF. The CDR3 nucleotides are TGTGCCATCAACGCGCGCCGGGGAAACACCATATATTTT.